This is a list of T cell receptor beta chains from one sample in a study of cytomegalovirus exposure and HLA in healthy donors. The method was immunoSEQ multiplex PCR; TCRdb's version includes in-frame clones alone and lacks a portion of them. The sample has around 70,000 clones, and its top ten clones hold under 6.5%. Material: PBMCs. Receptors originate from a man aged 40-55 years in good health and CMV-seronegative. The CDR3 runs from the conserved cysteine through the conserved F or W. Each record gives: V gene, J gene, D gene, CDR3 DNA, CDR3 protein. The D gene is left open where the match is weak.

v_gene: TRBV5-3
j_gene: TRBJ1-2
d_gene: TRBD1
CDR3nt: TGTGCCAGAAGCTTGTTGTCTCCAGACAGGGAAGTCGGCGACTATGGCTACACCTTC
CDR3aa: CARSLLSPDREVGDYGYTF

v_gene: TRBV29-1
j_gene: TRBJ2-4
d_gene: TRBD2
CDR3nt: TGCAGCGTTTGGACTAGCGGGGCAAACATTCAGTACTTC
CDR3aa: CSVWTSGANIQYF

v_gene: TRBV30
j_gene: TRBJ1-1
d_gene: TRBD1
CDR3nt: TGTGCCTGGAGATATTGGGACAGGAACACTGAAGCTTTCTTT
CDR3aa: CAWRYWDRNTEAFF

v_gene: TRBV7-2
j_gene: TRBJ1-5
d_gene: -
CDR3nt: TGTGCCAGCAGCTTAAAGGGGGTCCAGCCCCAGCATTTT
CDR3aa: CASSLKGVQPQHF

v_gene: TRBV18
j_gene: TRBJ2-5
d_gene: TRBD2
CDR3nt: TGTGCCAGCTCATCGAGCTGGGGGGGGTCCCAAGAGACCCAGTACTTC
CDR3aa: CASSSSWGGSQETQYF

v_gene: TRBV10-1
j_gene: TRBJ2-7
d_gene: TRBD2
CDR3nt: TGCGCCAGCAGTCCAATAGCGGGAAACTACGAGCAGTACTTC
CDR3aa: CASSPIAGNYEQYF

v_gene: TRBV7-2
j_gene: TRBJ2-5
d_gene: -
CDR3nt: TGTGCCAGCAGCTTAGGTCCCTCCGGGGAGACCCAGTACTTC
CDR3aa: CASSLGPSGETQYF

v_gene: TRBV27
j_gene: TRBJ1-5
d_gene: TRBD1
CDR3nt: TGTGCCAGCAGTTCTCTGACAGGGGGCCCACAACTTTATCAGCCCCAGCATTTT
CDR3aa: CASSSLTGGPQLYQPQHF

v_gene: TRBV7-6
j_gene: TRBJ2-5
d_gene: -
CDR3nt: TGTGCCAGCAGCTTAGGGGGGGGCCGGGAGACCCAGTACTTC
CDR3aa: CASSLGGGRETQYF

v_gene: TRBV6-1
j_gene: TRBJ1-2
d_gene: -
CDR3nt: TGTGCCAGCAGTGAAGGGGCAGACCTCTATGGCTACACCTTC
CDR3aa: CASSEGADLYGYTF

v_gene: TRBV7-8
j_gene: TRBJ2-7
d_gene: -
CDR3nt: TGTGCCAGCAGCTTAATAGGAGGCGCCTACGAGCAGTACTTC
CDR3aa: CASSLIGGAYEQYF

v_gene: TRBV6-6
j_gene: TRBJ1-1
d_gene: -
CDR3nt: TGTGCCAGCAGTTCTCTTTTATCGAGTTACACTGAAGCTTTCTTT
CDR3aa: CASSSLLSSYTEAFF

v_gene: TRBV7-9
j_gene: TRBJ2-1
d_gene: TRBD2
CDR3nt: TGTGCCAGCAGCCCGACCGGGACTAGCGCCGCGTACAATGAGCAGTTCTTC
CDR3aa: CASSPTGTSAAYNEQFF

v_gene: TRBV18
j_gene: TRBJ2-3
d_gene: -
CDR3nt: TGTGCCAGCTCACCCTTCAGAGACAACACAGATACGCAGTATTTT
CDR3aa: CASSPFRDNTDTQYF

v_gene: TRBV5-1
j_gene: TRBJ2-7
d_gene: TRBD1
CDR3nt: TGCGCCAGCGGTACTCAGGGGGCGGAGGAGCAGTACTTC
CDR3aa: CASGTQGAEEQYF

v_gene: TRBV19
j_gene: TRBJ2-4
d_gene: TRBD1
CDR3nt: TGTGCCAGTAGTATAGGGTCAGGACAGGGGGCCAAAAACATTCAGTACTTC
CDR3aa: CASSIGSGQGAKNIQYF

v_gene: TRBV13
j_gene: TRBJ2-1
d_gene: TRBD2
CDR3nt: TGTGCCAGCAGCTTATTAATGGCTAGCGGGGGGGCCTACAATGAGCAGTTCTTC
CDR3aa: CASSLLMASGGAYNEQFF

v_gene: TRBV7-2
j_gene: TRBJ2-1
d_gene: TRBD2
CDR3nt: TGTGCCAGCCAAACTGGACTAGCGGGAGTTGCTCTCGATGAGCAGTTCTTC
CDR3aa: CASQTGLAGVALDEQFF

v_gene: TRBV7-2
j_gene: TRBJ2-1
d_gene: TRBD2
CDR3nt: TGTGCCAGCAGCCCGCTAAATTTTGCGGGAGGGGGGCATGAGCAGTTCTTC
CDR3aa: CASSPLNFAGGGHEQFF

v_gene: TRBV6-1
j_gene: TRBJ2-1
d_gene: TRBD1
CDR3nt: TGTGCCAGCAGTGCATGGTGGGGACAGGGGAACAATGAGCAGTTCTTC
CDR3aa: CASSAWWGQGNNEQFF

v_gene: TRBV28
j_gene: TRBJ2-2
d_gene: -
CDR3nt: TGTGCCAGCAGTTTGAGGGTTGGGTGGAGGGAGCTGTTTTTT
CDR3aa: CASSLRVGWRELFF

v_gene: TRBV7-7
j_gene: TRBJ2-5
d_gene: -
CDR3nt: TGTGCCAGCAGCCGGGACTTCCTAAAAGAGACCCAGTACTTC
CDR3aa: CASSRDFLKETQYF

v_gene: TRBV5-1
j_gene: TRBJ2-7
d_gene: -
CDR3nt: TGCGCCAGCAGCTTCCCCGGGTCCTACGAGCAGTACTTC
CDR3aa: CASSFPGSYEQYF

v_gene: TRBV27
j_gene: TRBJ1-5
d_gene: TRBD1
CDR3nt: TGTGCCAGCAGAACGGGACAGAGCAATCAGCCCCAGCATTTT
CDR3aa: CASRTGQSNQPQHF

v_gene: TRBV2
j_gene: TRBJ1-1
d_gene: -
CDR3nt: TGTGCCAGTACCGGGACACAGTACACTGAAGCTTTCTTT
CDR3aa: CASTGTQYTEAFF

v_gene: TRBV6-5
j_gene: TRBJ2-7
d_gene: -
CDR3nt: TGTGCCAGCAGTTACTCTGCTACGGGGAGCTCCTACGAGCAGTACTTC
CDR3aa: CASSYSATGSSYEQYF

v_gene: TRBV5-5
j_gene: TRBJ1-5
d_gene: -
CDR3nt: TGTGCCAGCAGCTTGGTAAACAGGCCTGGCAATCAGCCCCAGCATTTT
CDR3aa: CASSLVNRPGNQPQHF

v_gene: TRBV7-9
j_gene: TRBJ2-5
d_gene: TRBD2
CDR3nt: TGTGCCAGCAGCTTACTAGCGGGAGGGGTGGGGGGCCAAGAGACCCAGTACTTC
CDR3aa: CASSLLAGGVGGQETQYF

v_gene: TRBV30
j_gene: TRBJ2-7
d_gene: TRBD1
CDR3nt: TGTGCCTCGGACGGGACAGTCTACGAGCAGTACTTC
CDR3aa: CASDGTVYEQYF

v_gene: TRBV6-5
j_gene: TRBJ2-2
d_gene: TRBD2
CDR3nt: TGTGCCAGCCGCGGGAGGGGGACTCCCGGGGAGCTGTTTTTT
CDR3aa: CASRGRGTPGELFF

v_gene: TRBV5-8
j_gene: TRBJ2-5
d_gene: TRBD1
CDR3nt: TGTGCCAGCAGCTGGCCGGGACAGGGCGGCCAAGAGACCCAGTACTTC
CDR3aa: CASSWPGQGGQETQYF

v_gene: TRBV30
j_gene: TRBJ2-3
d_gene: TRBD2
CDR3nt: TGTGCCTCCCTTCGGGGCGGGAGGTCCACAGATACGCAGTATTTT
CDR3aa: CASLRGGRSTDTQYF

v_gene: TRBV6-6
j_gene: TRBJ1-2
d_gene: TRBD1
CDR3nt: TGTGCCAGCAGCCTTGACAGGGTAAGAGCTGGCTACACCTTC
CDR3aa: CASSLDRVRAGYTF

v_gene: TRBV6-5
j_gene: TRBJ2-2
d_gene: -
CDR3nt: TGTGCCAGCGGTTGGGCTGACACCGGGGAGCTGTTTTTT
CDR3aa: CASGWADTGELFF

v_gene: TRBV6-1
j_gene: TRBJ1-1
d_gene: TRBD1
CDR3nt: TGTGCCAGCCCGGACAGGGGGGCCCCAGAAGCTTTCTTT
CDR3aa: CASPDRGAPEAFF